The 3 T cell receptor beta chains listed next were all sequenced from one sample in a study of human T cells and chemical hapten exposure. The time point: patch test 2, 6 weeks after DPC sensitization. Treatment indicated: therapeutic diphenylcyclopropenone sensitization with weekly scalp DPC. TCRdb re-analysed the RACE reads in MiXCR, keeping a single row per CDR3 protein. The sample holds about 400,000 distinct CDR3 sequences, roughly 6% seen once. The input for sequencing was whole blood, taken in connection with sensitization to the hapten diphenylcyclopropenone (DPC). The receptors originated from a woman in her late teens or twenties with alopecia areata. Some clones in this sample may be carry-over from other donors' samples.

There are a few counts of this clonotype. This sequence joins TRBV4-3 and TRBJ1-2, with a tentative D call TRBD1 (5 bases). Germline CDR1 LGHNA, CDR2 YSLEER. This CDR3 comprises 16 residues. Deletions cut 1 base from V and 2 bases from J, with 14 bases between. CDR3 sequence (DNA): TGCGCCAGCAGCCAAGCCGCCAGGGCTACGAACTATGGCTACACCTTC. Protein sequence: CASSQAARATNYGYTF.

This clonotype was seen a handful of times. J is TRBJ1-6 and V is TRBV5-1, with TRBD1 as a possible D gene (5 bases). Germline lookup yields CDR1 SGHRS and CDR2 YFSETQ. V was pared by 0 bases and J by 0 bases, with 10 bases between. The CDR3 covers 17 residues. CDR3 nucleotide sequence: TGCGCCAGCAGCTTGGCCGGGGCCCGCTCCTATAATTCACCCCTCCACTTT. It codes for CASSLAGARSYNSPLHF.

V and J are TRBV4-2 and TRBJ2-5; TRBD2 is a possible D gene (7 bases). Trimming stripped 1 base from V and 3 bases from J, with 12 bases between. Germline V lookup: CDR1 LGHNA, CDR2 YNFKEQ. This CDR3 has 15 residues. CDR3 loop: CASSQVGGPEETQYF. CDR3 nucleotide sequence: TGTGCCAGCAGCCAAGTGGGGGGGCCAGAAGAGACCCAGTACTTC.